The clone carrying this T cell receptor (beta chain) appeared a single time. The germline V and J ends were trimmed by 0 bases and 4 bases, with 4 bases remaining between them. Germline V gives CDR1 SGHAT, CDR2 FQNNGV. The CDR3 runs to 12 residues. In terms of age and location, participants ranged from about 18 to 100 years and lived in under 30 US areas. Only in-frame clones appear in the TCRdb table, and some are missing; sequencing was by immunoSEQ multiplex PCR. Of around 320,000 clones listed, under 90% were seen once; the top ten hold roughly 2.9%. These data are taken from a study of blood T cell repertoires in COVID-19.

The rearrangement joins TRBV11-2 to TRBJ2-7; D call uncertain. Sequencing was performed on PBMCs or T cells enriched from blood (not recorded which). The clonotype was recovered from a woman in her fifties or sixties who had been exposed to COVID-19. DNA of the CDR3: TGTGCCAGCAGCTTAGACACTTACGAGCAGTACTTC. Translated: CASSLDTYEQYF.